A single TCR beta chain is shown here with its context. No antigen is known for it. TCRdb independently ran MiXCR on the reads; one entry per CDR3 protein. The sample yields hundreds of thousands of distinct CDR3 sequences, approximately 24% seen once. CDR3 length equals 14 residues. The ends were cut back, 6 bases at V and 1 base at J, with 13 bases in the middle. This record belongs to a study of T cell repertoires in cytomegalovirus infection. Study findings and constraints: The ex vivo response was dominated by HLA-C-restricted CMV-specific TCR beta clonotypes.

The sequencing sample was made of CD8+ T cells from PBMCs. The chain combines TRBV12-3 or TRBV12-4 with TRBJ2-7, with D tentatively TRBD2 (5 bases). The source of this sequence is a human donor in good health (CMV status not recorded). Some clones in this sample may be carry-over from other donors' samples. The CDR3 sequence is CASSYRGPSYEQYF. DNA of the CDR3: TGTGCCAGCAGCTACAGAGGGCCGTCCTACGAGCAGTACTTC.